This TCR beta chain was profiled in a study of Ad26.COV2.S vaccination and SARS-CoV-2 variants. Study as a whole: Donor joined the COV1001 Ad26.COV2.S trial arm. Points from the study as a whole: Spike-specific CD8+ and CD4+ T cell responses reportedly showed substantial breadth after vaccination.

Regarding treatment: around 19 received Ad26.COV2.S at low or high dose, single or two shots; about 5 received placebo; per-sample allocation not given. Collection of samples fell on day 63 after the first vaccine or placebo injection. Germline assignment: CDR1 MDHEN and CDR2 SYDVKM. This CDR3 comprises 13 residues. The V end lost 3 bases, the J end lost 7 bases, and 12 bases lay between the germline ends. On this clone itself: Its antigen is still unknown. This sample also contains other DNA sequences that code for the same CDR3.

Sequenced by immunoSEQ multiplex PCR; TCRdb stores in-frame clones only, minus some. Among about 440,000 clones, roughly 89% were seen once, and the ten largest hold around 13%. The chain is built from TRBV28 and TRBJ1-2, with D tentatively TRBD1 (5 bases). This receptor was obtained from a person between 18 and 65 years old who received the Ad26.COV2.S COVID-19 vaccine or a placebo. The sequencing here drew on peripheral blood, taken in a trial of Ad26.COV2.S vaccine versus placebo. In DNA, the CDR3 is TGTGCCAGCAGTTTGGCAGGGAGGAGTGGCTACACCTTC. This gives the protein CASSLAGRSGYTF.